This is a list of T cell receptor beta chains from one sample in a study of OX40 agonist ivuxolimab in advanced cancers. The repertoire was sequenced with immunoSEQ multiplex PCR; TCRdb's copy has only in-frame clones and lacks some. The sample yields 80,000 to 130,000 clones, about nine tenths seen once. This specimen was CD4+ or CD8+ T cells sorted from blood, taken in a trial of the OX40 agonist ivuxolimab. These receptors were taken from an adult with an advanced solid tumor such as melanoma, head and neck, liver or kidney cancer. Each CDR3 is given with its conserved first and last residue. The order of the fields is J gene, D gene, V gene, clone size, CDR3 protein, CDR3 DNA. A D gene is named only where the DNA matches it firmly. Only part of the rows carry a size: once, few, many, or a class if the clone is expanded.

j_gene: TRBJ2-7; d_gene: -; v_gene: TRBV28; abundance: -; CDR3aa: CASSLIYKEQYF; CDR3nt: TGTGCCAGCAGTTTAATATATAAGGAGCAGTACTTC
j_gene: TRBJ2-1; d_gene: -; v_gene: TRBV6-5; abundance: -; CDR3aa: CASSYDSGFSEQFF; CDR3nt: TGTGCCAGCAGTTACGATTCAGGGTTTTCTGAGCAGTTCTTC
j_gene: TRBJ2-7; d_gene: -; v_gene: TRBV7-2; abundance: -; CDR3aa: CASSLGGGTWAQSLEQYF; CDR3nt: TGTGCCAGCAGCTTAGGCGGAGGAACGTGGGCCCAATCCTTGGAGCAGTACTTC
j_gene: TRBJ2-2; d_gene: TRBD2; v_gene: TRBV13; abundance: -; CDR3aa: CASSLSWTSGNTGELFF; CDR3nt: TGTGCCAGCAGCCTATCTTGGACTAGCGGAAACACCGGGGAGCTGTTTTTT
j_gene: TRBJ2-4; d_gene: TRBD1; v_gene: TRBV28; abundance: -; CDR3aa: CASSPAGDSRDIQYF; CDR3nt: TGTGCCAGCAGCCCTGCAGGGGACAGCAGGGACATTCAGTACTTC
j_gene: TRBJ1-3; d_gene: -; v_gene: TRBV11-2; abundance: -; CDR3aa: CASSLTHLSGNTIYF; CDR3nt: TGTGCCAGCAGCTTGACACACCTGTCTGGAAACACCATATATTTT
j_gene: TRBJ1-2; d_gene: TRBD1; v_gene: TRBV18; abundance: -; CDR3aa: CASSPQQGADGYTF; CDR3nt: TGTGCCAGCTCACCACAACAGGGGGCAGATGGCTACACCTTC
j_gene: TRBJ2-1; d_gene: -; v_gene: TRBV7-8; abundance: once; CDR3aa: CASSLDRHNEQFF; CDR3nt: TGTGCCAGCAGCCTTGACAGACACAATGAGCAGTTCTTC
j_gene: TRBJ2-1; d_gene: -; v_gene: TRBV27; abundance: -; CDR3aa: CASSSPSSSYNEQFF; CDR3nt: TGTGCCAGCAGTTCCCCTTCGAGCTCCTACAATGAGCAGTTCTTC
j_gene: TRBJ2-7; d_gene: -; v_gene: TRBV7-2; abundance: -; CDR3aa: CASSTPGTTYEQYF; CDR3nt: TGTGCCAGCAGCACCCCAGGTACCACCTACGAGCAGTACTTC
j_gene: TRBJ1-1; d_gene: -; v_gene: TRBV27; abundance: -; CDR3aa: CASSPGRSRAFF; CDR3nt: TGTGCCAGCAGTCCGGGACGCAGCCGTGCTTTCTTT
j_gene: TRBJ2-7; d_gene: TRBD2; v_gene: TRBV7-8; abundance: few; CDR3aa: CASSPRTSGTSYEQYF; CDR3nt: TGTGCCAGCAGCCCCCGAACTAGCGGAACATCCTACGAGCAGTACTTC
j_gene: TRBJ2-1; d_gene: -; v_gene: TRBV7-9; abundance: -; CDR3aa: CASSLVGSEQFF; CDR3nt: TGTGCCAGCAGCTTAGTTGGCTCAGAGCAGTTCTTC
j_gene: TRBJ2-5; d_gene: -; v_gene: TRBV5-1; abundance: once; CDR3aa: CASSPRVGETQYF; CDR3nt: TGCGCCAGCAGCCCCAGGGTGGGAGAGACCCAGTACTTC
j_gene: TRBJ2-5; d_gene: -; v_gene: TRBV6-6; abundance: -; CDR3aa: CASSYSSGRETQYF; CDR3nt: -
j_gene: TRBJ2-5; d_gene: -; v_gene: TRBV7-3; abundance: -; CDR3aa: CASSKLPGAGETQYF; CDR3nt: TGTGCCAGCAGCAAACTCCCGGGAGCCGGTGAGACCCAGTACTTC
j_gene: TRBJ1-1; d_gene: -; v_gene: TRBV28; abundance: -; CDR3aa: CASSPWGGNTEAFF; CDR3nt: TGTGCCAGCAGTCCTTGGGGGGGGAACACTGAAGCTTTCTTT
j_gene: TRBJ2-2; d_gene: TRBD1; v_gene: TRBV7-2; abundance: -; CDR3aa: CASSTQGAGTGELFF; CDR3nt: TGTGCCAGCAGCACACAGGGGGCGGGCACCGGGGAGCTGTTTTTT
j_gene: TRBJ2-2; d_gene: -; v_gene: TRBV7-2; abundance: -; CDR3aa: CASSADGNTGELFF; CDR3nt: TGTGCCAGCAGCGCGGACGGGAACACCGGGGAGCTGTTTTTT
j_gene: TRBJ2-5; d_gene: TRBD2; v_gene: TRBV11-2; abundance: -; CDR3aa: CASSHISGRALETQYF; CDR3nt: TGTGCCAGCAGCCATATTAGCGGGAGGGCCTTGGAGACCCAGTACTTC
j_gene: TRBJ2-1; d_gene: -; v_gene: TRBV30; abundance: -; CDR3aa: CAWSVLGDEQFF; CDR3nt: TGTGCCTGGAGTGTTTTGGGGGATGAGCAGTTCTTC
j_gene: TRBJ2-3; d_gene: -; v_gene: TRBV11-2; abundance: -; CDR3aa: CASSLARGDTQYF; CDR3nt: TGTGCCAGCAGCTTAGCCAGGGGAGATACGCAGTATTTT
j_gene: TRBJ2-7; d_gene: -; v_gene: TRBV5-1; abundance: few; CDR3aa: CASSLGGYSYEQYF; CDR3nt: TGCGCCAGCAGCTTAGGGGGGTACTCCTACGAGCAGTACTTC
j_gene: TRBJ1-1; d_gene: -; v_gene: TRBV19; abundance: -; CDR3aa: CASIPGPISWNTEAFF; CDR3nt: TGTGCCAGTATCCCGGGACCCATCAGTTGGAACACTGAAGCTTTCTTT
j_gene: TRBJ2-2; d_gene: -; v_gene: TRBV18; abundance: -; CDR3aa: CASSPPGTGDGELFF; CDR3nt: TGTGCCAGCTCACCACCCGGGACCGGGGACGGGGAGCTGTTTTTT
j_gene: TRBJ2-1; d_gene: -; v_gene: TRBV5-1; abundance: -; CDR3aa: CASSLAVVGANEQFF; CDR3nt: TGCGCCAGCAGCTTGGCGGTAGTTGGGGCCAATGAGCAGTTCTTC
j_gene: TRBJ2-2; d_gene: -; v_gene: TRBV19; abundance: -; CDR3aa: CASSIEGQTGELFF; CDR3nt: TGTGCCAGTAGTATTGAGGGCCAGACCGGGGAGCTGTTTTTT
j_gene: TRBJ2-3; d_gene: -; v_gene: TRBV6-1; abundance: -; CDR3aa: CASSGGHTDTQYF; CDR3nt: TGTGCCAGCAGTGGGGGGCACACAGATACGCAGTATTTT